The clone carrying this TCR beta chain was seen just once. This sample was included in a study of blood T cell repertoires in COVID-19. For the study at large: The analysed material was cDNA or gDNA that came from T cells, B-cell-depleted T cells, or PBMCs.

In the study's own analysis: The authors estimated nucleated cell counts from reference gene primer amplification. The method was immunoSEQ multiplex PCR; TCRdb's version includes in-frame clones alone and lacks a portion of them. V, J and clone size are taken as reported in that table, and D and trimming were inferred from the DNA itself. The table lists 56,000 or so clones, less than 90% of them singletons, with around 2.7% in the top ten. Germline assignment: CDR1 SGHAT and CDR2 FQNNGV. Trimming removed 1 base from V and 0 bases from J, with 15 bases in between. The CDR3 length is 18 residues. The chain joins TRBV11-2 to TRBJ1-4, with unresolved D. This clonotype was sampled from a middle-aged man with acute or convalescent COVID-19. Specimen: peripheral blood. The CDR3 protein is CASSLALGSSATNEKLFF. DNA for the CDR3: TGTGCCAGCAGCTTAGCCCTCGGGTCCTCCGCAACTAATGAAAAACTGTTTTTT. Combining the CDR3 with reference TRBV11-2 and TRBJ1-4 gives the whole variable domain EAGVAQSPRYKIIEKRQSVAFWCNPISGHATLYWYQQILGQGPKLLIQFQNNGVVDDSQLPKDRFSAERLKGVDSTLKIQPAKLEDSAVYLCASSLALGSSATNEKLFFGSGTQLSVL.